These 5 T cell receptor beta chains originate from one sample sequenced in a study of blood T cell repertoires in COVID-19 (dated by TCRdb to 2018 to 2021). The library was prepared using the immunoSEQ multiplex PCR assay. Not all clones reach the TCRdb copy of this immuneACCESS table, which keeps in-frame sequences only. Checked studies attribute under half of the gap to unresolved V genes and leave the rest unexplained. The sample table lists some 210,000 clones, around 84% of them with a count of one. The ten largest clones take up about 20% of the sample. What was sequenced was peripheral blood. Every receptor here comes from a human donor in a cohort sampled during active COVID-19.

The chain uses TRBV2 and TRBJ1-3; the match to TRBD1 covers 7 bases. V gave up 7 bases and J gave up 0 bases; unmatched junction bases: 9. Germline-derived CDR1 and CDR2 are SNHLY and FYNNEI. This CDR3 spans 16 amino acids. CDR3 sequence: CASMRTGLHSGNTIYF. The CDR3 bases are TGTGCCAGCATGCGGACAGGTCTACACTCTGGAAACACCATATATTTT.

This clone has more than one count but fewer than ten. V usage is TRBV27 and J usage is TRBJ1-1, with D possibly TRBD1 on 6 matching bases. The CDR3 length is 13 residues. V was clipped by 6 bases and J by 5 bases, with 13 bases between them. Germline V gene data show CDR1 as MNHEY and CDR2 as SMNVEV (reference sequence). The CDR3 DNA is TGTGCCAGCAGACTCAGGGGCGCGACTGAAGCTTTCTTT. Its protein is CASRLRGATEAFF.

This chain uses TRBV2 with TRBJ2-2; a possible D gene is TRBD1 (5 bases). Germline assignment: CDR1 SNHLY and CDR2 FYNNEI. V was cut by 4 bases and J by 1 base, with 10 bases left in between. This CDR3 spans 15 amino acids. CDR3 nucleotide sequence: TGTGCCAGCAGTGGTGGGGCCTGGAACACCGGGGAGCTGTTTTTT. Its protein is CASSGGAWNTGELFF. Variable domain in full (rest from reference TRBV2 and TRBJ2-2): EPEVTQTPSHQVTQMGQEVILRCVPISNHLYFYWYRQILGQKVEFLVSFYNNEISEKSEIFDDQFSVERPDGSNFTLKIRSTKLEDSAMYFCASSGGAWNTGELFFGEGSRLTVL.

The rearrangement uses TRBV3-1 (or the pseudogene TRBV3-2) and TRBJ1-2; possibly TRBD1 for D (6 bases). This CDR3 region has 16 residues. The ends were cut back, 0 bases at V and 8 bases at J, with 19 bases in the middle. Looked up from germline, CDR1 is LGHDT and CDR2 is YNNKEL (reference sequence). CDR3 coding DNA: TGTGCCAGCAGCCAAGATCTTGGGGGCAGGGTTAAGGGCTACACCTTC. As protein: CASSQDLGGRVKGYTF.

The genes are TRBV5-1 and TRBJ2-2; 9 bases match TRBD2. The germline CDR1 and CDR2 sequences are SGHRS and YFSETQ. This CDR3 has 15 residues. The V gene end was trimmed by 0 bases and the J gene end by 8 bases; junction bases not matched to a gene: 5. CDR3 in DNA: TGCGCCAGCAGCTTGGACCGTCTAGCGGGGGGGGAGCTGTTTTTT. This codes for CASSLDRLAGGELFF. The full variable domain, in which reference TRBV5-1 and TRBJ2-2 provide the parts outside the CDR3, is KAGVTQTPRYLIKTRGQQVTLSCSPISGHRSVSWYQQTPGQGLQFLFEYFSETQRNKGNFPGRFSGRQFSNSRSEMNVSTLELGDSALYLCASSLDRLAGGELFFGEGSRLTVL.